These 3 T cell receptor beta chains came from one sample sequenced in a study of technical replicates of blood from a handful of donors. TCRdb keeps only in-frame clones here, not all; method: immunoSEQ multiplex PCR. Of around 76,000 clones in the sample, 95% to 98% were seen once. The sample comprised T cells isolated from PBMCs. The receptors shown here come from a human donor in good health.

The J gene is TRBJ2-7, the V gene TRBV10-3; 12 nucleotides align to TRBD2. CDR1 and CDR2 from the germline V gene are ENHRY and SYGVKD. The CDR3 is made up of 16 amino acids. V lost 11 bases and J lost 7; bases outside the gene matches: 18. The CDR3 nucleotides read TGTGCCTCTAAGACTAGCGGGAGTACCTACACCGGGGAGCAGTACTTC. It encodes CASKTSGSTYTGEQYF.

The rearrangement links TRBV2 to TRBJ2-7; 10 nucleotides match TRBD1. Germline V gene lookup returns CDR1 SNHLY and CDR2 FYNNEI. This CDR3 is 13 amino acids long. The V and J ends lost 7 bases and 3 bases, in that order; junction bases with no gene match: 3. CDR3 loop: CASIWDRGYEQYF. For the CDR3, the DNA is TGTGCCAGCATATGGGACAGGGGCTACGAGCAGTACTTC.

The J gene is TRBJ2-7, the V gene TRBV6-5; D is perhaps TRBD1 (5 bases). Germline CDR1 is MNHEY and CDR2 is SVGAGI. The CDR3 consists of 12 residues. Trimming removed 8 bases at V and 2 bases at J, with 10 bases between. The CDR3 spells CASSPTAYEQYF. The CDR3 DNA reads as TGTGCCAGCTCCCCGACAGCCTACGAGCAGTACTTC.